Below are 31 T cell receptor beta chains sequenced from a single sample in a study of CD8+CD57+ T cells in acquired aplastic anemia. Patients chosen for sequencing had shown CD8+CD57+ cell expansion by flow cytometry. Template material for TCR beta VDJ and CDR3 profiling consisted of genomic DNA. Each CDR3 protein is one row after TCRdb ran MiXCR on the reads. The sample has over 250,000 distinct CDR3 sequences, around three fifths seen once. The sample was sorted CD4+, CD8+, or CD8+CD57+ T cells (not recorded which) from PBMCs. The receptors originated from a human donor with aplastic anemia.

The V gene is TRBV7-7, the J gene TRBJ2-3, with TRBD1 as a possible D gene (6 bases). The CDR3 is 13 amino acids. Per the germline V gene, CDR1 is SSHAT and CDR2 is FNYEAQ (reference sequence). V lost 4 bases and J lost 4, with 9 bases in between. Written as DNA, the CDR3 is TGTGCCAGCAGCTCGAACAGGGCAGATACGCAGTATTTT. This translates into CASSSNRADTQYF. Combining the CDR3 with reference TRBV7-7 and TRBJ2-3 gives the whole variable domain GAGVSQSPRYKVTKRGQDVTLRCDPISSHATLYWYQQALGQGPEFLTYFNYEAQPDKSGLPSDRFSAERPEGSISTLTIQRTEQRDSAMYRCASSSNRADTQYFGPGTRLTVL.

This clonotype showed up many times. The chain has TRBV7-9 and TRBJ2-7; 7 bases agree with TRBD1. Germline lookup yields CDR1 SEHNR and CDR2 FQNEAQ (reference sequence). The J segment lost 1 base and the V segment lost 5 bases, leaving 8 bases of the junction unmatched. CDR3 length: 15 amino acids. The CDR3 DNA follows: TGTGCCAGCAGCCTTGGACAGGCCTTATCCTACGAGCAGTACTTC. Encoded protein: CASSLGQALSYEQYF.

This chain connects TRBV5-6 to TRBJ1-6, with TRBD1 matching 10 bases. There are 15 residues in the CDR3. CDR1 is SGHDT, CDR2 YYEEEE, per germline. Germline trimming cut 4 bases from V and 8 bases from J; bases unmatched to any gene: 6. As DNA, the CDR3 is TGTGCCAGCAGCCGTGAGGGACAGGGGTATTCACCCCTCCACTTT. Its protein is CASSREGQGYSPLHF.

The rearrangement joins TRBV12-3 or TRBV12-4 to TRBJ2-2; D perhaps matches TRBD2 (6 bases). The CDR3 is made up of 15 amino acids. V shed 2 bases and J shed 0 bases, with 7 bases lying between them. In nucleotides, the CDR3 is TGTGCCAGCAGTTTATGGGGGGCGAACACCGGGGAGCTGTTTTTT. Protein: CASSLWGANTGELFF.

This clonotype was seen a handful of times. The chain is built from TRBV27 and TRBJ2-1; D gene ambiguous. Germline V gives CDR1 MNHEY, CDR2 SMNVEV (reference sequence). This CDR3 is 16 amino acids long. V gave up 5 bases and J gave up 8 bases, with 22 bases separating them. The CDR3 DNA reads TGTGCCAGCAGTCAACTTACCGGGTTGCTTGCTCATGAGCAGTTCTTC. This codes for CASSQLTGLLAHEQFF.

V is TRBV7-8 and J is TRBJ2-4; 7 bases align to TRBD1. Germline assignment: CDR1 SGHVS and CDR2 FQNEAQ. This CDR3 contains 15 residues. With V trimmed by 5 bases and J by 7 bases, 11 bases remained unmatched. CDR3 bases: TGTGCCAGCAGCCTCCGACAGGGTGACTTGAACATTCAGTACTTC. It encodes CASSLRQGDLNIQYF.

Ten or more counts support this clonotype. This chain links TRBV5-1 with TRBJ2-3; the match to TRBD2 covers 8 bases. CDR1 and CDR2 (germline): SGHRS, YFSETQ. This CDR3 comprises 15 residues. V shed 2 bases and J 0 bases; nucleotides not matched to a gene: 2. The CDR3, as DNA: TGCGCCAGCAGCTTATTAGCGGGGAGCACAGATACGCAGTATTTT. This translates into CASSLLAGSTDTQYF.

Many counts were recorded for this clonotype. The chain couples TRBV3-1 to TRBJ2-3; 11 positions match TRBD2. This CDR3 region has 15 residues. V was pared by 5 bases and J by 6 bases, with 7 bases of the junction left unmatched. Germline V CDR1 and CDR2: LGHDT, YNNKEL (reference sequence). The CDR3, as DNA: TGTGCCAGCAGCACTAGCGGGAGTCCCTTTGATACGCAGTATTTT. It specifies CASSTSGSPFDTQYF.

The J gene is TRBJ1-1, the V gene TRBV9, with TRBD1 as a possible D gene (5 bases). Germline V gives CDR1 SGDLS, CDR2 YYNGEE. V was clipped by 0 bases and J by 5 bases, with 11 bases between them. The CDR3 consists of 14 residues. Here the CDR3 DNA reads TGTGCCAGCAGCGTAGAGGGGAGCGGGACTGAAGCTTTCTTT. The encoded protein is CASSVEGSGTEAFF.

The CDR3 sequence: CSVRATTTRETQYF. The DNA of the CDR3 is TGCAGCGTTCGCGCAACAACGACGCGGGAGACCCAGTACTTC. The chain employs TRBV29-1 and TRBJ2-5; D is ambiguous. Trimming cost V 5 bases and J 5 bases, with 18 bases left between them. The CDR3 loop spans 14 amino acids. The germline V gene encodes CDR1 SQVTM and CDR2 ANQGSEA.

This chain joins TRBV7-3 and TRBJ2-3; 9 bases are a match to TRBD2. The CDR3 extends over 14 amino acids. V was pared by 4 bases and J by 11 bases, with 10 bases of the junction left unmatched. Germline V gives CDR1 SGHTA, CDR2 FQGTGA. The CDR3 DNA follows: TGTGCCAGCAGCTCGAAGCGGGAGGACAATGAGCAGTATTTT. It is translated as CASSSKREDNEQYF.

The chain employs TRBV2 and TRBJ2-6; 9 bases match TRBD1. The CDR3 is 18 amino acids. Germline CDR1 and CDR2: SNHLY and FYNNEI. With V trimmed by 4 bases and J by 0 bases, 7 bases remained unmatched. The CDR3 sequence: CASSVYRGPNSGANVLTF. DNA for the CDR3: TGTGCCAGCAGTGTATACAGGGGGCCTAACTCTGGGGCCAACGTCCTGACTTTC. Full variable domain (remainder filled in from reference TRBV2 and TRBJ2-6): EPEVTQTPSHQVTQMGQEVILRCVPISNHLYFYWYRQILGQKVEFLVSFYNNEISEKSEIFDDQFSVERPDGSNFTLKIRSTKLEDSAMYFCASSVYRGPNSGANVLTFGAGSRLTVL.

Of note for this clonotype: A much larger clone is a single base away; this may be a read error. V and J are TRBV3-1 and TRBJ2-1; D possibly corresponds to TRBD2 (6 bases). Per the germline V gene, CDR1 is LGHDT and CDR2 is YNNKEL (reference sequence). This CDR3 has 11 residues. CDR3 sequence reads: CAGSNAGEQFF. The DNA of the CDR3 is TGTGCCGGCAGCAACGCGGGGGAGCAGTTCTTC.

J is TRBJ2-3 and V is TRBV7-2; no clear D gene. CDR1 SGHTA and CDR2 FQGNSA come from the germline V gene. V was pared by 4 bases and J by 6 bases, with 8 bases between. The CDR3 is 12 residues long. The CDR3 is CASSYAPDTQYF. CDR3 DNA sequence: TGTGCCAGCAGCTACGCCCCCGATACGCAGTATTTT.

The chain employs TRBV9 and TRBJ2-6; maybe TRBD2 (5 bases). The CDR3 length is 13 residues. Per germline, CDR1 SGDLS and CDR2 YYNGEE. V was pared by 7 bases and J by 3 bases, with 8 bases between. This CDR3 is CASARGGANVLTF. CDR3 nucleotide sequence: TGTGCCAGCGCCCGGGGTGGGGCCAACGTCCTGACTTTC.

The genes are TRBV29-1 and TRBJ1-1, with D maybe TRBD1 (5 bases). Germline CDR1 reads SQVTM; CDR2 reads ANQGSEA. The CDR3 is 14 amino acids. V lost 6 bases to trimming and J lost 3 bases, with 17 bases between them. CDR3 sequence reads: CSVMRGLGDTEAFF. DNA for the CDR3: TGCAGCGTGATGAGGGGCCTGGGAGACACTGAAGCTTTCTTT.

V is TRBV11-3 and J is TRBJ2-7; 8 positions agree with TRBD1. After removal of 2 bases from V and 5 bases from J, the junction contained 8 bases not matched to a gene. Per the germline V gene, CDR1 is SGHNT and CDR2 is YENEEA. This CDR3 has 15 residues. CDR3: CASSLTTGDGDEQYF. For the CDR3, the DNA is TGTGCCAGCAGCTTAACGACAGGGGACGGCGACGAGCAGTACTTC.

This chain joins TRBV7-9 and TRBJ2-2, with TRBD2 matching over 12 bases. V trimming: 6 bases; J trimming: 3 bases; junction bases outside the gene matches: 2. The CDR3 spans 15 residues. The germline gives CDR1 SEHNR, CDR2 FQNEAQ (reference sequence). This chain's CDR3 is CASSRLAGDTGELFF. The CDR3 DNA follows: TGTGCCAGCAGTCGACTAGCGGGAGACACCGGGGAGCTGTTTTTT.

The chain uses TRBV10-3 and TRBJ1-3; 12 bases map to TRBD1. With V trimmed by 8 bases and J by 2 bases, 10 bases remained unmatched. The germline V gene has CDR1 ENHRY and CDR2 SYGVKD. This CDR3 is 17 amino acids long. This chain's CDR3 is CAIGNSGQGAAGNTIYF. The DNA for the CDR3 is TGTGCCATCGGAAACTCGGGACAGGGGGCGGCTGGAAACACCATATATTTT.

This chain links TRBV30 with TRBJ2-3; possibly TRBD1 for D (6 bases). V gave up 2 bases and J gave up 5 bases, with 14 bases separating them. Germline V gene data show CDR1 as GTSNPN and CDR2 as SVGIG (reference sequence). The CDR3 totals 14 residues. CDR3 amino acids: CAWSTQGGVDTQYF. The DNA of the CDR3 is TGTGCCTGGAGTACACAGGGTGGCGTAGATACGCAGTATTTT.

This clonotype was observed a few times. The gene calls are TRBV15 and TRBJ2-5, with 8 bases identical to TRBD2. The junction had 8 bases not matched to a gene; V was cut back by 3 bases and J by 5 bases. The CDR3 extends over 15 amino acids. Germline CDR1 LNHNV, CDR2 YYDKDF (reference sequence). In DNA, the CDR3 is TGTGCCACCAGCAGCCGGGGGGGCCGGGGGGAGACCCAGTACTTC. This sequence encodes CATSSRGGRGETQYF.

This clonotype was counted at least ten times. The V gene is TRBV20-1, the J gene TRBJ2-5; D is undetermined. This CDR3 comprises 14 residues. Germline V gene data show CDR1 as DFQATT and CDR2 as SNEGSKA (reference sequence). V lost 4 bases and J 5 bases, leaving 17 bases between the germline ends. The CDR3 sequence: CSATRPLLGETQYF. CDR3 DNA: TGCAGTGCTACCAGACCCCTATTAGGGGAGACCCAGTACTTC.

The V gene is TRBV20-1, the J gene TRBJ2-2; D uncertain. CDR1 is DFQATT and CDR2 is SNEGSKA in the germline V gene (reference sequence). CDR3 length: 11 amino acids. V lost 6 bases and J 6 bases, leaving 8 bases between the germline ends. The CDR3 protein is CSAGGPGELFF. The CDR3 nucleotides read TGCAGTGCAGGCGGTCCCGGGGAGCTGTTTTTT.

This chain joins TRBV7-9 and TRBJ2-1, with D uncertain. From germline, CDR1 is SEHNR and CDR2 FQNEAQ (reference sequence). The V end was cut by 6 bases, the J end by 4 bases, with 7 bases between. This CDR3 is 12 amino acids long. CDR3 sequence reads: CASRRGYNEQFF. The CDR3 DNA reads TGTGCCAGCAGGAGAGGTTACAATGAGCAGTTCTTC.

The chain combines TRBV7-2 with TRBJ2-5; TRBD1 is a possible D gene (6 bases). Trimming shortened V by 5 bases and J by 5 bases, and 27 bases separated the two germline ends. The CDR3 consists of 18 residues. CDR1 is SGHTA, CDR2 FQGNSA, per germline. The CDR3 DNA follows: TGTGCCAGCAGCCCCTGGGGGCACAGGTTCCCTGAGTGGGAGACCCAGTACTTC. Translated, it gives CASSPWGHRFPEWETQYF.

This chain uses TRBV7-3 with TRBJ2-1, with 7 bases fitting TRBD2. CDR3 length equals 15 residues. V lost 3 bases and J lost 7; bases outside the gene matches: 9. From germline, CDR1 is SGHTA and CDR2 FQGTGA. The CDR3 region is CASSFLAGVMNEQFF. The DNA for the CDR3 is TGTGCCAGCAGCTTCCTCGCGGGAGTGATGAATGAGCAGTTCTTC.

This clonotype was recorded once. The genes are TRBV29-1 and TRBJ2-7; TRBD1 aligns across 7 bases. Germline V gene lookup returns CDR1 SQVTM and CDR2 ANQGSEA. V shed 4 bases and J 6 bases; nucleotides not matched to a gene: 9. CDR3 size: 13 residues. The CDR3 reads CSVVRGSRGEQYF. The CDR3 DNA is TGCAGCGTTGTCAGGGGGTCCCGCGGCGAGCAGTACTTC.

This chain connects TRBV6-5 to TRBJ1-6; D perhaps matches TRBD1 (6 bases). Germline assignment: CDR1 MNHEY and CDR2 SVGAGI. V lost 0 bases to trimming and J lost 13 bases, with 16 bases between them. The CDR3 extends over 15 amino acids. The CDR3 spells CASSYSRQANQPLHF. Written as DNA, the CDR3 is TGTGCCAGCAGTTACTCGAGACAGGCCAATCAGCCCCTCCACTTT.

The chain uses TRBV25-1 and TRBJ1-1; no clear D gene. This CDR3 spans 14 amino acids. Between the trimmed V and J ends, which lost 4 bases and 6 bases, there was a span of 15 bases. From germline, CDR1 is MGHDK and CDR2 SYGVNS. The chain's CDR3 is CASSATQARPEAFF. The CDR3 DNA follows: TGTGCCAGCAGTGCCACCCAAGCAAGACCTGAAGCTTTCTTT.

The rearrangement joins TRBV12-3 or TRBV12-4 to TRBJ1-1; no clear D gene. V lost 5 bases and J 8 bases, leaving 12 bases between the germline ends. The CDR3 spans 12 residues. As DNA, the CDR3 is TGTGCCAGCAGTCCCTCCCTCCTGGAAGCTTTCTTT. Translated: CASSPSLLEAFF.

DNA of the CDR3: TGCAGTGCAAACGCCCGGAACTCCTACGAGCAGTACTTC. Protein: CSANARNSYEQYF. The chain combines TRBV20-1 with TRBJ2-7; no reliable D call. V lost 6 bases, J lost 0 bases, and 12 bases lay in between. The CDR3 length is 13 residues. The germline V gene has CDR1 DFQATT and CDR2 SNEGSKA (reference sequence).